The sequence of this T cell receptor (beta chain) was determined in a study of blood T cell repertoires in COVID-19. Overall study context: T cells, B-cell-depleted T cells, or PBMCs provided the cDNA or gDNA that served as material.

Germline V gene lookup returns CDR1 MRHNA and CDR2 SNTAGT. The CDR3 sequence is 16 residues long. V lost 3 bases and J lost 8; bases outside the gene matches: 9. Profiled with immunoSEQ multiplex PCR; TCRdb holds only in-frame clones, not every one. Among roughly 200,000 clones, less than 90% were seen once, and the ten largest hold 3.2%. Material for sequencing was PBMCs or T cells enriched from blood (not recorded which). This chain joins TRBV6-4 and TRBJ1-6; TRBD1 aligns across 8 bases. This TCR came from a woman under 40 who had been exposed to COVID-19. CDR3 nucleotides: TGTGCCAGCAGTGAGGGTCCAGACAGGGGCTATTCACCCCTCCACTTT. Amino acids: CASSEGPDRGYSPLHF.